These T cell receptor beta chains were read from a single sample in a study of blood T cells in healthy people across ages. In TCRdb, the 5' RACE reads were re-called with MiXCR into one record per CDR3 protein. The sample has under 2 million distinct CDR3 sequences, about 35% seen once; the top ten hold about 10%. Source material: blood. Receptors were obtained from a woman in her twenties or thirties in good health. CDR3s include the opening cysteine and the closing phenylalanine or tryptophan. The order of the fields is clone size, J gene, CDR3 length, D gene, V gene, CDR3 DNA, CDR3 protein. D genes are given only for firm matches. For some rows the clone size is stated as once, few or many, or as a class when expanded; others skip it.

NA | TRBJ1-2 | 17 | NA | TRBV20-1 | TGCAGTGCTAGAGATCAATTCGGGGGGACCCCTAACTATGGCTACACCTTC | CSARDQFGGTPNYGYTF
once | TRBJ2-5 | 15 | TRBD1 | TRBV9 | TGTGCCAGCAGCCTCAGACAGGGACCTACAGAGACCCAGTACTTC | CASSLRQGPTETQYF
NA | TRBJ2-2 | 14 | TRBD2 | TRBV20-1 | TGCAGTGCTAGAGACCAGCGGGGCACCGGGGAGCTGTTTTTT | CSARDQRGTGELFF
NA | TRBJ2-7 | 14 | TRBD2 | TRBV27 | TGTGCCAGCAGTCCCCTAGCGGCCTCCTACGAGCAGTACTTC | CASSPLAASYEQYF
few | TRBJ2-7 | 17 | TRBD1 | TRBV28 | TGTGCCAGCAGTTTATGGAGGTCGGACAGGGGTTCGTCCGAGCAGTACTTC | CASSLWRSDRGSSEQYF
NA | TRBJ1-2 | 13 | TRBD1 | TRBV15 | TGTGCCATCAGCAGAGCCGGGACAGGGACTTACACCTTC | CAISRAGTGTYTF
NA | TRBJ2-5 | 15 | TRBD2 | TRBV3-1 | TGTGCCAGCAGCCAAGGGACTAGCGGGAGGCTTAGACAGTACTTC | CASSQGTSGRLRQYF
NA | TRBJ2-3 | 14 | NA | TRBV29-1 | TGCAGCGGCGAGAGATCAGCTAGCACAGATACGCAGTATTTT | CSGERSASTDTQYF
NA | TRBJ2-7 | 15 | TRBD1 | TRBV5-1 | TGCACCAGCAGCGTGGGGACAGGGGGTAACTACGAGCAGTACTTC | CTSSVGTGGNYEQYF
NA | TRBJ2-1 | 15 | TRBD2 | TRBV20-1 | TGCAGTGCTCCCCCACTAGCGGGGGGATACAATGAGCAGTTCTTC | CSAPPLAGGYNEQFF
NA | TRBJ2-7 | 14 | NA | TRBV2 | TGTGCCAGCAACCCCTCCGGGATCCCCTACGAGCAGTACTTC | CASNPSGIPYEQYF
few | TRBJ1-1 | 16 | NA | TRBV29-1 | TGCAGCGTTGAAAGTTTAAATGGGGGGCTTGGGGCTGAAGCTTTCTTT | CSVESLNGGLGAEAFF
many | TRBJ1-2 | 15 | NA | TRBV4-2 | TGTGCCAGCAGCCGCTTAAAGACAGCAAACTATGGCTACACCTTC | CASSRLKTANYGYTF
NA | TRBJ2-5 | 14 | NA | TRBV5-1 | TGCGCCAGCAGCCGAGGGACTGGCCAAGAGACCCACTACTTC | CASSRGTGQETHYF
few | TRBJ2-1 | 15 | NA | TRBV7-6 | TGTGCCAGCAGCTCGCTGCGGGCGATCTACAATGAGCAGTTCTTC | CASSSLRAIYNEQFF
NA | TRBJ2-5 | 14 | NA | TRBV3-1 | TGTGCCAGCAGCCAAGATTGGTCAAGGGAGACCCAGTACTTC | CASSQDWSRETQYF
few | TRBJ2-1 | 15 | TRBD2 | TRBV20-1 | TGCAGTGCCATCATCATAGCGGGGAGATCCAATGAGCAGTTCTTC | CSAIIIAGRSNEQFF
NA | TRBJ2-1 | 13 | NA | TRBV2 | TGTGCCAGCAGGAAGGTCTCCTACAATGAGCAGTTCTTC | CASRKVSYNEQFF
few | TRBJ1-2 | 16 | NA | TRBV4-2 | TGTGCCAGCAGCCAAGAGTTTGTTAAGGGCAGCCATGGCTACACCTTC | CASSQEFVKGSHGYTF
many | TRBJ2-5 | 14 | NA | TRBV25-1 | TGTGCCAGCTCCCTTAGTATATCGAGAGAGACCCAGTACTTC | CASSLSISRETQYF
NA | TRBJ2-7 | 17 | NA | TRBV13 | TGTGCCAGCAGCTTAGGAGGAGCCGCCCGAAGCTCCTACGAGCAGTACTTC | CASSLGGAARSSYEQYF
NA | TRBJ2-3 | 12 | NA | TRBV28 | TGTGCCAGCATGGCAGGCGGAGATACGCAGTATTTT | CASMAGGDTQYF
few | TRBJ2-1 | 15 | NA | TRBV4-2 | TGTGCCAGCAGTATTTCAGGGGCCGACGGGGCTGAGCAGTTCTTC | CASSISGADGAEQFF
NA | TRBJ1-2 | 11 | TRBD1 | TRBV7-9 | TGTGCCAGCACGCGACAGGGGGGCTACACCTTC | CASTRQGGYTF
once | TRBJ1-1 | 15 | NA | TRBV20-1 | TGCAGTGCTAGCCCTCGGGGGACACTCAACACTGAAGCTTTCTTT | CSASPRGTLNTEAFF
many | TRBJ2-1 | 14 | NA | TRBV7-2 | TGTGCCTACGCCAAGGGGATCTCCTACAATGAGCAGTTCTTC | CAYAKGISYNEQFF
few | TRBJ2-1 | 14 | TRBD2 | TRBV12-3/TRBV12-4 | TGTGCCAGCACACCGGGACTAGCGGTTAATGAGCAGTTCTTC | CASTPGLAVNEQFF
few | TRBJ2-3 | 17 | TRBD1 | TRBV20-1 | TGCAGTGCTCCGGGACAGGGTTTTGGCCCAAACACAGATACGCAGTATTTT | CSAPGQGFGPNTDTQYF
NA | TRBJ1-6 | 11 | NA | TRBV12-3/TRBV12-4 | TGTGCCAGCAGCCGAGGACCACCCCTCCACTTT | CASSRGPPLHF
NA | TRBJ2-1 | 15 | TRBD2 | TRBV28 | TGTGCCAGCAGTTTAACGGGACTAGCACACAATGAGCAGTTCTTC | CASSLTGLAHNEQFF
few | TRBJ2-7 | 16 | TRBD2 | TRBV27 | TGTGCCAGCAGTTCACACAGACTAGCGGGGAGCTACGAGCAGTACTTC | CASSSHRLAGSYEQYF
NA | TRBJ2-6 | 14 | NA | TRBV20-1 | TGCAGTGCCTCCCCGCCGGACGGGGCCAACGTCCTGACTTTC | CSASPPDGANVLTF
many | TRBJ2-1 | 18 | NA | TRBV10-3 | TGTGCCATCAGTGACCGGGACGGAACGAAGATCTCCTACAATGAGCAGTTCTTC | CAISDRDGTKISYNEQFF
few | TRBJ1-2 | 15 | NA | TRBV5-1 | TGCGCCAGCAGCCGGGGGACGGGGGGAAACTATGGCTACACCTTC | CASSRGTGGNYGYTF
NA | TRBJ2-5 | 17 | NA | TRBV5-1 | TGCGCCAGCTGTATCCCAGGGGGGCGGGGCTACCAAGAGACCCAGTACTTC | CASCIPGGRGYQETQYF
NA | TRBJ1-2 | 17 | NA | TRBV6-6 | TGTGCCAGCAGTTCCTCCGACATGGGCCTTAGGGTCTATGGCTACACCTTC | CASSSSDMGLRVYGYTF
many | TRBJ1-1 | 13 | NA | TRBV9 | TGTGCCAGCAGCCCCTTTGGGCAGGCTGAAGCTTTCTTT | CASSPFGQAEAFF
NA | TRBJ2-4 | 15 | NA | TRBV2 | TGTGCCAGCAGTGAACGGGACAAAGCCAAAAACATTCAGTACTTC | CASSERDKAKNIQYF
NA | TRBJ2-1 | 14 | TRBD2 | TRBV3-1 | TGTGCCAGCAGACAACGCGGGGGGGCTAATGAGCAGTTCTTC | CASRQRGGANEQFF
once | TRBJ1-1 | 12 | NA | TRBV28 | TGTGCCAGCACCTGGGGAGCTAGTGGAACTTTCTTT | CASTWGASGTFF
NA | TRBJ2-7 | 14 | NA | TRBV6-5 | TGTGCCAGCAGACCGGAACTGGGCTCCTACGAGCAGTACTTC | CASRPELGSYEQYF
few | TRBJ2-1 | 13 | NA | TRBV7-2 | TGTGCCGGCAGTTACCCACCGGGCTGGGGTCAGTTCTTC | CAGSYPPGWGQFF
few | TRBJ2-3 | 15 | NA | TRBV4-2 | TGTGCCAGCAGCCAAGAGTCCTCTCTCGGGGGCACGCAGTATTTT | CASSQESSLGGTQYF
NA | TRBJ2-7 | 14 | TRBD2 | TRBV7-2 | TGTGCCAGCACCCTTAGCGGGGGGTCCTACGAGCAGTACTTC | CASTLSGGSYEQYF
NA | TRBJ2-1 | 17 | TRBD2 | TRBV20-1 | TGCAGTGCTAGGTCTCGAATTAGCGGGAGGGCCTTTAATGAGCAGTTCTTC | CSARSRISGRAFNEQFF
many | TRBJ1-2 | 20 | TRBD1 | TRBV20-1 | TGCAGTGCTAGAAGCACAAAGGGACAGCGAATCCCTAATAGCAACTATGGCTACACCTTC | CSARSTKGQRIPNSNYGYTF
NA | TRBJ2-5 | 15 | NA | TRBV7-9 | TGTGCCAACAGCTTACAGTTTAGCAGTCAAGAGACCCAGTACTTC | CANSLQFSSQETQYF
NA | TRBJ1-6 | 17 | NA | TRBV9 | TGTGCCAGCAGCGTAGGACCGATTAGCTCCTATAATTCACCCCTCCACTTT | CASSVGPISSYNSPLHF
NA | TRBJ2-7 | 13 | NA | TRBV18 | TGTGCCAGCTCAACCCGGGAGACCCACGAGCAGTACTTC | CASSTRETHEQYF
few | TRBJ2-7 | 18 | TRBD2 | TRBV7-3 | TGTGCCAGCAGCTTAGATAGACTAGCGGCCCTCAAGGCCCACGAGCAGTACTTC | CASSLDRLAALKAHEQYF
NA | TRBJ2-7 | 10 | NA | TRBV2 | TGTGCCAGCCGGTCGTGGGAGCAGTACTTC | CASRSWEQYF
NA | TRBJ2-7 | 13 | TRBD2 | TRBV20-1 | TGCAGTGCTACCTTCGGGGGGAGGTACGAGCAGTACTTC | CSATFGGRYEQYF
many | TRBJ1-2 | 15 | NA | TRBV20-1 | TGCAGTGCAAACTTAGGGGTTCGACGGAACTATGGCTACACCTTC | CSANLGVRRNYGYTF
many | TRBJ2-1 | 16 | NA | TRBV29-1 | TGCAGCGTTGAAGATTTGGAGGGGGCGAACTACAATGAGCAGTTCTTC | CSVEDLEGANYNEQFF